The rows below give T cell receptor beta chains drawn from one sample of a study of CD4 T cells in relation to SARS-CoV-2 and coronaviruses. Their specific antigens are unknown. TCRdb's copy holds only in-frame clones and misses some; the assay was immunoSEQ multiplex PCR. The data hold 24,000 or so clones, with over 70% observed a single time. Sequencing was carried out using CD4+ T cells from PBMCs, cultured in vitro. These receptors all stem from a human donor in good health. CDR3s include the opening cysteine and the closing phenylalanine or tryptophan. D genes are given only for firm matches. A clone size is listed for some rows: how often the clone was seen (once, few, many), or a class if it is expanded.

V gene,D gene,J gene,clone size,CDR3 protein,CDR3 DNA
TRBV9,TRBD1,TRBJ2-7,few,CASSVDRTGGQYF,TGTGCCAGCAGCGTAGATAGGACAGGGGGACAGTACTTC
TRBV5-1,TRBD2,TRBJ2-3,NA,CASSLGTSGSRTDTQYF,TGCGCCAGCAGCCTAGGGACTAGCGGGAGTAGGACAGATACGCAGTATTTT
TRBV28,NA,TRBJ1-5,NA,CASSHPWGNQPQHF,TGTGCCAGCTCCCATCCATGGGGCAATCAGCCCCAGCATTTT
TRBV12-5,TRBD1,TRBJ2-2,few,CASGLGTGAGELFF,TGTGCTAGTGGTTTGGGGACAGGGGCCGGGGAGCTGTTTTTT
TRBV19,NA,TRBJ1-6,NA,CASSETGYDSPLHF,TGTGCCAGTAGTGAGACAGGCTACGATTCACCCCTCCACTTT
TRBV6-5,TRBD2,TRBJ2-1,NA,CASSYSGSSYNEQFF,TGTGCCAGCAGTTATAGCGGGAGCTCCTACAATGAGCAGTTCTTC
TRBV5-8,NA,TRBJ1-3,NA,CASSFSGGSGNTIYF,TGTGCCAGCAGCTTTTCAGGAGGGTCCGGAAACACCATATATTTT
TRBV6-5,TRBD1,TRBJ2-6,NA,CASSRTGAGANVLTF,TGTGCCAGCAGCCGGACAGGGGCCGGGGCCAACGTCCTGACTTTC
TRBV5-1,NA,TRBJ2-2,NA,CASSSVTVANTGELFF,TGCGCCAGCAGCTCCGTCACAGTCGCGAACACCGGGGAGCTGTTTTTT
TRBV2,NA,TRBJ1-6,NA,CASKDRTDSPLHF,TGTGCCAGCAAAGACAGGACGGATTCACCCCTCCACTTT
TRBV6-2/TRBV6-3,TRBD2,TRBJ2-5,NA,CASSGRRETQYF,TGTGCCAGCAGCGGGAGGCGTGAGACCCAGTACTTC
TRBV29-1,NA,TRBJ1-2,once,CSAERAGGYTF,TGCAGCGCCGAAAGAGCGGGTGGCTACACCTTC
TRBV5-6,TRBD1,TRBJ1-4,NA,CASSGSGQGGEKLFF,TGTGCCAGCAGCGGATCGGGACAGGGAGGTGAAAAACTGTTTTTT
TRBV12-3/TRBV12-4,NA,TRBJ1-1,once,CASSLGSLAFF,TGTGCCAGCAGTTTAGGGTCGCTAGCTTTCTTT
TRBV5-1,NA,TRBJ2-5,NA,CASSLVGGAETQYF,TGCGCCAGCAGCTTGGTCGGAGGGGCAGAGACCCAGTACTTC
TRBV11-2,NA,TRBJ2-7,few,CASSLTYEQYF,TGTGCCAGCAGCTTGACCTACGAGCAGTACTTC
TRBV15,NA,TRBJ2-6,NA,CATSREAGSGANVLTF,TGTGCCACCAGCAGGGAAGCAGGCTCTGGGGCCAACGTCCTGACTTTC
TRBV30,NA,TRBJ1-1,NA,CAWRRNTEAFF,TGTGCCTGGAGGAGGAACACTGAAGCTTTCTTT
TRBV7-7,NA,TRBJ2-2,NA,CASSLRGNTGELFF,TGTGCCAGCAGCTTAAGGGGAAACACCGGGGAGCTGTTTTTT
TRBV5-1,TRBD2,TRBJ2-7,NA,CASSSQWTSGTYEQYF,TGCGCCAGCAGCAGTCAATGGACTAGCGGGACCTACGAGCAGTACTTC
TRBV5-4,NA,TRBJ2-7,NA,CASSSPAGRDYEQYF,TGTGCCAGCAGCTCCCCCGCGGGACGGGACTACGAGCAGTACTTC
TRBV5-4,TRBD1,TRBJ2-7,NA,CASSSHPGQSSYEQYF,TGTGCCAGCAGCTCCCACCCGGGACAGAGTTCCTACGAGCAGTACTTC
TRBV28,NA,TRBJ2-7,NA,CASSFLMGYEQYF,TGTGCCAGCAGTTTCCTCATGGGCTACGAGCAGTACTTC